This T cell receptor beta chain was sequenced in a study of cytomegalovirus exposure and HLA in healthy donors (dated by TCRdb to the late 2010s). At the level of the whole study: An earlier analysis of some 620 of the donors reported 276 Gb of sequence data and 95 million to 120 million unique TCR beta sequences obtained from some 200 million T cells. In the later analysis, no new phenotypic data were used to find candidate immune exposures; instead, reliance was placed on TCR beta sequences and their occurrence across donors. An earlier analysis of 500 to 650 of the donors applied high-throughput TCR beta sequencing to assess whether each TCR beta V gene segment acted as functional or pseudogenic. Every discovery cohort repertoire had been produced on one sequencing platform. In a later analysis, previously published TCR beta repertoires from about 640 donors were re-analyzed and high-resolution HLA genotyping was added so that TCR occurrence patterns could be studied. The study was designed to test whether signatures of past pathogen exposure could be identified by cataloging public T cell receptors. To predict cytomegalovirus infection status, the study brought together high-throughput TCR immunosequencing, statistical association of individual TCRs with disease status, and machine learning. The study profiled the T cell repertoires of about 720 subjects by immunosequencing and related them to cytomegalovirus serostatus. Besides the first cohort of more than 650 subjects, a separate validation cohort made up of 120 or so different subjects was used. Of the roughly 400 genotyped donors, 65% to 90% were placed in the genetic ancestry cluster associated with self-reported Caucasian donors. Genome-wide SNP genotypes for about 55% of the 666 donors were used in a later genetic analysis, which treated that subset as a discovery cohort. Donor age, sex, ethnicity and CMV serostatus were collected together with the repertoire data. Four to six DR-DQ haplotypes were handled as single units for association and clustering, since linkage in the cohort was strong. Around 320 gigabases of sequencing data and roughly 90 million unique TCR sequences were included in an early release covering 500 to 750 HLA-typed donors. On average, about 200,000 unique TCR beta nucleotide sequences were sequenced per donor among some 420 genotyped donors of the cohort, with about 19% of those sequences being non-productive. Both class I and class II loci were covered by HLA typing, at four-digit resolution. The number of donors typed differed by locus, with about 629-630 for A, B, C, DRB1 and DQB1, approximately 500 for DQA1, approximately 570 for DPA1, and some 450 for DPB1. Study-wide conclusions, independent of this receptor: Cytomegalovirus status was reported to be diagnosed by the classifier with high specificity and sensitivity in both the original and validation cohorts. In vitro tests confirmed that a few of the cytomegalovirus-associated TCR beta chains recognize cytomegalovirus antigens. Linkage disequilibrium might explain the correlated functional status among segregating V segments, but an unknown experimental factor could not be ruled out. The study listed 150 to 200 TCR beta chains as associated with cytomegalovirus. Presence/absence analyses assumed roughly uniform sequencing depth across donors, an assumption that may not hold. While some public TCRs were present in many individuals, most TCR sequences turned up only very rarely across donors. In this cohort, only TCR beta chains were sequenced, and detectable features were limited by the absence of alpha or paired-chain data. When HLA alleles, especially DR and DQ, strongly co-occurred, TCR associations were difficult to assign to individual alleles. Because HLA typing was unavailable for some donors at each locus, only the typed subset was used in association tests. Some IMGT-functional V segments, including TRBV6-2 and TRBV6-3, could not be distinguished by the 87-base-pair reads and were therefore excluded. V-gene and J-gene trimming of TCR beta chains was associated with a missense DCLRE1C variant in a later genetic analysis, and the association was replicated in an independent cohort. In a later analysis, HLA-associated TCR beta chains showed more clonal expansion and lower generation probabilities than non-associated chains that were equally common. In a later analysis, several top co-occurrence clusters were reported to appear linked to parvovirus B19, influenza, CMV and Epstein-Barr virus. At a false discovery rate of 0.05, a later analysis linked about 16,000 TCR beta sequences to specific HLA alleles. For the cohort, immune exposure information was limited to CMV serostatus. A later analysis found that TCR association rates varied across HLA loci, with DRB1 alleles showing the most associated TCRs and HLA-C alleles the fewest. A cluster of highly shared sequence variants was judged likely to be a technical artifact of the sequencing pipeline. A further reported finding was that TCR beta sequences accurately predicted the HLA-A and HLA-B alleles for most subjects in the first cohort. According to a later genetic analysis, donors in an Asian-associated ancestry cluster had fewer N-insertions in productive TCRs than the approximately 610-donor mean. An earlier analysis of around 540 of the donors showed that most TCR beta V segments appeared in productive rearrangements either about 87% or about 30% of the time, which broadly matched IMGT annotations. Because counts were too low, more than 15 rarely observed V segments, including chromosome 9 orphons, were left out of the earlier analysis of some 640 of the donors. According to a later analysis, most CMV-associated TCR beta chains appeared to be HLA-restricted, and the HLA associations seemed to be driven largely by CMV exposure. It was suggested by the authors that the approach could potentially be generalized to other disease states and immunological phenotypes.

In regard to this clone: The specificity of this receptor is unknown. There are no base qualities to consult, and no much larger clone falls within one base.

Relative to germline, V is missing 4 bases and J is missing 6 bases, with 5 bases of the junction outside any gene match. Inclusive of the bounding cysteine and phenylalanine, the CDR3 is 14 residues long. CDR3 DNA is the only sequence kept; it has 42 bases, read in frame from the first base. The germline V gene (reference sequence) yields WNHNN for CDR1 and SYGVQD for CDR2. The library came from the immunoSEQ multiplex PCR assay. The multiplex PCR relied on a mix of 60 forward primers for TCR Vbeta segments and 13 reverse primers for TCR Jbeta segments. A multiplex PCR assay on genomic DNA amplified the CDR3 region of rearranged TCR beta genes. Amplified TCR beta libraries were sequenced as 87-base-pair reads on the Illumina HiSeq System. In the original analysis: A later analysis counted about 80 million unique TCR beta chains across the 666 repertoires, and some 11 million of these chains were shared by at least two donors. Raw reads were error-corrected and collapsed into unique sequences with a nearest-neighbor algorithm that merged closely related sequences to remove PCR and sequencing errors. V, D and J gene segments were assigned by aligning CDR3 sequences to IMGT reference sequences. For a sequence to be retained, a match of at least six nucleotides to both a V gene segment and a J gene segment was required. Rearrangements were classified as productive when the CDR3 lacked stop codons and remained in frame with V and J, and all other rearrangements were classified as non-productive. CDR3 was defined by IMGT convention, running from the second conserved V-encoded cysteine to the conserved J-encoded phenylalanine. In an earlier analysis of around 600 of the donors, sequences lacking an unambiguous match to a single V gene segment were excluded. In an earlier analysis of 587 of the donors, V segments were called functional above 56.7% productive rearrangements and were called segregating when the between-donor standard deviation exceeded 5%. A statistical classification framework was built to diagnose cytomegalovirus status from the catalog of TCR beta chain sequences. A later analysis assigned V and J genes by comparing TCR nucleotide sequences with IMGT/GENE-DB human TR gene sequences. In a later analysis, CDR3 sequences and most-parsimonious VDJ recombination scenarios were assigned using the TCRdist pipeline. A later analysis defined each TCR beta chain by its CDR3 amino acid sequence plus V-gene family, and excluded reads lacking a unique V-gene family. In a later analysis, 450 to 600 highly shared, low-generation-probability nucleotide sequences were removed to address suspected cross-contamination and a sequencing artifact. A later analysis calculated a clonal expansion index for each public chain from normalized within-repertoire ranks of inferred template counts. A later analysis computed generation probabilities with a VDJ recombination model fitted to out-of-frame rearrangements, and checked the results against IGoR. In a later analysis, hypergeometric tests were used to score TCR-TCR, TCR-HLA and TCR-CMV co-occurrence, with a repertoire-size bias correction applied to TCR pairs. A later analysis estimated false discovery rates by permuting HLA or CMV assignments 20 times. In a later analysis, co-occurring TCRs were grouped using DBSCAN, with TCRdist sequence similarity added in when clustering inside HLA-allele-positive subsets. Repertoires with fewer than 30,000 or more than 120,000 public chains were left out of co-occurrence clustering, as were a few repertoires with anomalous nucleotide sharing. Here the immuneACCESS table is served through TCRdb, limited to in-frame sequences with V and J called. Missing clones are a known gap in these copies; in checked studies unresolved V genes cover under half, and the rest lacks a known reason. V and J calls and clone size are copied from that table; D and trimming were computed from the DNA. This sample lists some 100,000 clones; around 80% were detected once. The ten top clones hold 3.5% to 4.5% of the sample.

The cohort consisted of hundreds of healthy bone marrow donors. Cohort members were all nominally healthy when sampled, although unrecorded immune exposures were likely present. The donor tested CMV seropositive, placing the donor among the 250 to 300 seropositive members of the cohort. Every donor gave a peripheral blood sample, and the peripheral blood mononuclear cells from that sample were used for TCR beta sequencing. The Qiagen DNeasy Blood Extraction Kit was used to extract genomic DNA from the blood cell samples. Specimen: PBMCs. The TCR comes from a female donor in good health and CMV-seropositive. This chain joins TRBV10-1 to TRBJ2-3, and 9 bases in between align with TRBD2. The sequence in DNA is TGCGCCAGCAGTGGGGGGACTAGCATGGATACGCAGTATTTT. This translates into CASSGGTSMDTQYF.